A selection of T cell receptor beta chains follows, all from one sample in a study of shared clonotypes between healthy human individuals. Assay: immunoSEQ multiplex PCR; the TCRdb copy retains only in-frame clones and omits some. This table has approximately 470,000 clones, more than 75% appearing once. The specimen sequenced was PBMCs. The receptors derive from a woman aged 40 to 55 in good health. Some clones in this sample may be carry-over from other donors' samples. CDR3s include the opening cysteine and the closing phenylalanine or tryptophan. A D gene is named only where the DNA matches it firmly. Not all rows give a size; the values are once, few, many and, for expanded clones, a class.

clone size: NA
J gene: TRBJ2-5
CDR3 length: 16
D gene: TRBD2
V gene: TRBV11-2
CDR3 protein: CASSLGASGRSETQYF
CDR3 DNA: TGTGCCAGCAGCTTAGGGGCTAGCGGGAGATCAGAGACCCAGTACTTC

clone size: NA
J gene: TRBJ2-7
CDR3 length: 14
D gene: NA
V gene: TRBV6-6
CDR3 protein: CASSYRVDSYEQYF
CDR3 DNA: TGTGCCAGCAGTTACAGGGTCGACTCCTACGAGCAGTACTTC

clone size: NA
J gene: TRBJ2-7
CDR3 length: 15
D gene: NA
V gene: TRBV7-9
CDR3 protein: CASSLRDGMIYEQYF
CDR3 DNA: TGTGCCAGCAGCTTGAGGGACGGAATGATCTACGAGCAGTACTTC

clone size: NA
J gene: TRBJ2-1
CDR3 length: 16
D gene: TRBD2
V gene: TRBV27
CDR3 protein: CASSHRGLAAYNEQFF
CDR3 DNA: TGTGCCAGCAGCCACAGGGGACTAGCGGCTTACAATGAGCAGTTCTTC

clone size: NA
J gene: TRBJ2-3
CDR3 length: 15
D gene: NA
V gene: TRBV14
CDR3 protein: CASSQLSGYTDTQYF
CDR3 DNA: TGTGCCAGCAGCCAATTGAGCGGATACACAGATACGCAGTATTTT

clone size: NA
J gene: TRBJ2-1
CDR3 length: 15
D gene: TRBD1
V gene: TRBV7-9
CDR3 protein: CASSQGQGFYNEQFF
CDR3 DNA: TGTGCCAGCAGCCAGGGACAGGGGTTCTACAATGAGCAGTTCTTC

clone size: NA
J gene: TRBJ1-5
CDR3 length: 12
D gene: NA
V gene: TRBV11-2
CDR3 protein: CASSPEGGPQHF
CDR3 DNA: TGTGCCAGCAGCCCCGAGGGAGGGCCCCAGCATTTT

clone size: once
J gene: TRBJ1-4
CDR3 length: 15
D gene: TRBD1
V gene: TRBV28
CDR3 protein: CASSLSGQGHEKLFF
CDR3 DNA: TGTGCCAGCAGCTTATCGGGACAGGGCCATGAAAAACTGTTTTTT

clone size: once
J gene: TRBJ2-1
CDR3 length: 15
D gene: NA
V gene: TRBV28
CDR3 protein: CASSFGGSSYNEQFF
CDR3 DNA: TGTGCCAGCAGTTTCGGCGGCAGCTCCTACAATGAGCAGTTCTTC

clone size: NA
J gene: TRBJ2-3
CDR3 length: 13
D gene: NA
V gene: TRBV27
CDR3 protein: CASRNRVTDTQYF
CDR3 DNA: TGTGCCAGCAGGAACAGAGTCACAGATACGCAGTATTTT

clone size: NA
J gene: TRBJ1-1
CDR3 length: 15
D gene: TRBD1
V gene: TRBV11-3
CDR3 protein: CASSRGQGENTEAFF
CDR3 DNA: TGTGCCAGCAGCCGCGGACAGGGTGAGAACACTGAAGCTTTCTTT

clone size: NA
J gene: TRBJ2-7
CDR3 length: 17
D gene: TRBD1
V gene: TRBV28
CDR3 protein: CASSLFPQDRDTYEQYF
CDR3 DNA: TGTGCCAGCAGTTTATTTCCTCAGGACAGGGACACCTACGAGCAGTACTTC

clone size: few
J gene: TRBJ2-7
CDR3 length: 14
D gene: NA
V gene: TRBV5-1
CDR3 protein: CASSLLGGYYEQYF
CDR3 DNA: TGCGCCAGCAGCTTATTAGGGGGGTACTACGAGCAGTACTTC

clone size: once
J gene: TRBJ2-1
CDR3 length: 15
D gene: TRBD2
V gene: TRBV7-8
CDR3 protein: CASSLPAGELSEQFF
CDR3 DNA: TGTGCCAGCAGCCTTCCAGCGGGAGAGTTAAGTGAGCAGTTCTTC

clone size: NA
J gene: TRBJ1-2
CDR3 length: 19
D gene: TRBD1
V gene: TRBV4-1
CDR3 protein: CASSHTKRINRGSNYGYTF
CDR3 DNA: TGCGCCAGCAGCCACACGAAGCGGATTAACAGGGGGTCGAACTATGGCTACACCTTC

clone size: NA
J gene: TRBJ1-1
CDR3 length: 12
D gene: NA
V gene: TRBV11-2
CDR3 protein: CASSLGPREAFF
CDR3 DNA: TGTGCCAGCAGCTTGGGTCCACGTGAAGCTTTCTTT

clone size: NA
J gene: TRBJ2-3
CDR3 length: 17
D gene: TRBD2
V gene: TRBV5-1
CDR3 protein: CASSPGTSGSYTDTQYF
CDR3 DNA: TGCGCCAGCAGCCCTGGGACTAGCGGGAGTTATACAGATACGCAGTATTTT

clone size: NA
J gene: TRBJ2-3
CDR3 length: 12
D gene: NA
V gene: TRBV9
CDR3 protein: CASSGGTDTQYF
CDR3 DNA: TGTGCCAGCTCGGGAGGCACAGATACGCAGTATTTT

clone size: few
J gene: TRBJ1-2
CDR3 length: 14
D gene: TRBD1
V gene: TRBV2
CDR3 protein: CASRKDRDVYGYTF
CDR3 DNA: TGTGCCAGCAGGAAGGACAGGGATGTATATGGCTACACCTTC

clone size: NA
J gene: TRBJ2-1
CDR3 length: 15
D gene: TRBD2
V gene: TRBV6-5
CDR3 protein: CASSPGLAGVYEQFF
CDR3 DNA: TGTGCCAGCAGCCCCGGGCTAGCGGGAGTCTATGAGCAGTTCTTC

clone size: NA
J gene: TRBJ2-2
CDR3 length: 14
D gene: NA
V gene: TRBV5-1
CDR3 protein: CASSLVLGAGELFF
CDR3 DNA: TGCGCCAGCAGCTTGGTACTAGGCGCCGGGGAGCTGTTTTTT

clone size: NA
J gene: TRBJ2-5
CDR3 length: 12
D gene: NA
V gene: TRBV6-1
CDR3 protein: CASSSGAETQYF
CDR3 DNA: TGTGCCAGCAGTTCAGGGGCAGAGACCCAGTACTTC

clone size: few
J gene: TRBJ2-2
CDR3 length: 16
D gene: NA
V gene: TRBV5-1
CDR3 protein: CASSLYSGGASGELFF
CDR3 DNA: TGCGCCAGCAGCTTGTACTCCGGGGGCGCCTCCGGGGAGCTGTTTTTT

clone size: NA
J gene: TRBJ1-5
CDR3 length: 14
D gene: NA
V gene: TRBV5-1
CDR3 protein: CASSLGPGSQPQHF
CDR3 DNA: TGCGCCAGCAGCTTGGGACCGGGGAGTCAGCCCCAGCATTTT

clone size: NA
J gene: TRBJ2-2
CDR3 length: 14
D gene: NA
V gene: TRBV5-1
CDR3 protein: CASSSQDSTGELFF
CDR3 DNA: TGCGCCAGCAGCTCACAGGATTCCACCGGGGAGCTGTTTTTT

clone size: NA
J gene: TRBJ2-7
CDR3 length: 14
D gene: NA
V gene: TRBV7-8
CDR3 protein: CASSPSGSSYEQYF
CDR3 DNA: TGTGCCAGCAGCCCCAGTGGCTCCTCCTACGAGCAGTACTTC

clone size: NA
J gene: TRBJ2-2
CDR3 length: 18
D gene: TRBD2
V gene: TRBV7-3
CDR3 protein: CASSPNSGLAGNTGELFF
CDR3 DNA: TGTGCCAGCAGCCCAAATAGTGGGCTAGCGGGGAACACCGGGGAGCTGTTTTTT

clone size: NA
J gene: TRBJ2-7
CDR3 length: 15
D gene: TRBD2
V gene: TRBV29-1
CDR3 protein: CSVGLGGGRFYEQYF
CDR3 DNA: TGCAGCGTTGGCTTAGGAGGCGGGAGGTTCTACGAGCAGTACTTC

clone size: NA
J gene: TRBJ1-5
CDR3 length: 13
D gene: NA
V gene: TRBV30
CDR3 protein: CAWSYASAQPQHF
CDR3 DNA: TGTGCCTGGAGTTATGCCTCAGCCCAGCCCCAGCATTTT

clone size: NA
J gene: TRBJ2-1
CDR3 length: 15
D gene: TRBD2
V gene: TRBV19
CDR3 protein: CASSRTSGRIYEQFF
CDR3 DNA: TGTGCCAGTAGCAGGACTAGCGGGAGGATCTATGAGCAGTTCTTC

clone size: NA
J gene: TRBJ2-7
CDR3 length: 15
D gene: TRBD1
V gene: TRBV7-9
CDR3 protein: CASSLEAGGADEQYF
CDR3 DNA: TGTGCCAGCAGCTTAGAGGCAGGGGGCGCGGACGAGCAGTACTTC

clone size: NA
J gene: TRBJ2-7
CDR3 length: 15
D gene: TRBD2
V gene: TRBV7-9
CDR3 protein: CASSLETSGPYEQYF
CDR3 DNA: TGTGCCAGCAGCTTGGAGACTAGCGGCCCCTACGAGCAGTACTTC

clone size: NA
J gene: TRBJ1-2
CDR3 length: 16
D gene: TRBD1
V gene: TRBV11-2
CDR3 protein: CASSPIGARQGGGYTF
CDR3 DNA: TGTGCCAGCAGCCCTATAGGGGCCCGACAGGGTGGTGGCTACACCTTC

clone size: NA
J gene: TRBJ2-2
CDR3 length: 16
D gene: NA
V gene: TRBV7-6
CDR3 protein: CASSLGRRANTGELFF
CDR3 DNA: TGTGCCAGCAGCTTAGGGAGGAGAGCGAACACCGGGGAGCTGTTTTTT